This entry lists 6 T cell receptor beta chains sequenced from one sample in a study of cytomegalovirus exposure and HLA in healthy donors (dated 2017 in TCRdb). To prepare the library, the immunoSEQ multiplex PCR assay was applied. The table was pulled from immuneACCESS by TCRdb, which kept in-frame rearrangements only. Such tables lose some clones; where checked, under half of the loss comes from unresolved V genes, and the rest has no known cause. This sample is represented by more than 80,000 clones; 95% to 97% of them were singletons. The top ten clones comprise about 1.3% of the sample. Sequenced material: PBMCs. The receptor set was obtained from a woman aged 18-29 years in good health and CMV-seronegative.

The sample holds one count of this clone. In nucleotides, the CDR3 is TGCGCCAGCAGCTCCTGGACTAGTACAGACAATGAGCAGTTCTTC. Its translation is CASSSWTSTDNEQFF. V is TRBV5-1 and J is TRBJ2-1; 7 bases map to TRBD2. Germline trimming cut 3 bases from V and 5 bases from J; bases unmatched to any gene: 8. The germline CDR1 and CDR2 sequences are SGHRS and YFSETQ. The CDR3 loop spans 15 amino acids.

V is TRBV11-3 and J is TRBJ2-3, with a possible D match to TRBD2 (5 bases). Looked up from germline, CDR1 is SGHNT and CDR2 is YENEEA. Trimming removed 4 bases at V and 5 bases at J, with 7 bases between. CDR3 length: 12 amino acids. For the CDR3, the DNA is TGTGCCAGCAGCTACGGGGAAGATACGCAGTATTTT. It translates to CASSYGEDTQYF.

This clone appeared a single time. This rearrangement joins TRBV7-9 to TRBJ2-1, with 7 bases lining up with TRBD2. The CDR3 sequence is 15 residues long. After removal of 5 bases from V and 8 bases from J, the junction contained 12 bases not matched to a gene. Germline V gene data show CDR1 as SEHNR and CDR2 as FQNEAQ (reference sequence). DNA of the CDR3: TGTGCCAGCAGCCCAACGGGGGGAGCTCATGATGAGCAGTTCTTC. Protein sequence: CASSPTGGAHDEQFF. Variable domain in full (rest from reference TRBV7-9 and TRBJ2-1): DTGVSQNPRHKITKRGQNVTFRCDPISEHNRLYWYRQTLGQGPEFLTYFQNEAQLEKSRLLSDRFSAERPKGSFSTLEIQRTEQGDSAMYLCASSPTGGAHDEQFFGPGTRLTVL.

This rearrangement joins TRBV6-1 to TRBJ2-5; 7 bases match TRBD1. CDR1 is MNHNS, CDR2 SASEGT, per germline. The trim removed 6 bases at V and 2 bases at J, leaving 6 bases unmatched. The CDR3 contains 14 residues. The CDR3 DNA reads TGTGCCAGCAGCCACAGGGGCCCACAAGAGACCCAGTACTTC. Protein sequence: CASSHRGPQETQYF.

Written as DNA, the CDR3 is TGTGCTAGTGCCAGGACAGGGGGCACCCATGCTGAGACCCAGTACTTC. Encoded protein: CASARTGGTHAETQYF. V gene TRBV12-5 combines with J gene TRBJ2-5; TRBD1 agrees at 11 bases. This CDR3 region has 16 residues. The V gene's germline CDR1 is LGHNT and CDR2 FRNRAP. V shed 7 bases, J shed 5 bases, and the junction held 12 bases outside the gene matches.

The chain combines TRBV9 with TRBJ2-2, with a weak D call TRBD2 (5 bases). Germline lookup yields CDR1 SGDLS and CDR2 YYNGEE. The V and J ends lost 0 bases and 6 bases respectively, with 6 bases between them. The CDR3 covers 13 residues. CDR3 residues: CASSVVSAGELFF. The CDR3 nucleotides read TGTGCCAGCAGCGTAGTTAGCGCCGGGGAGCTGTTTTTT.